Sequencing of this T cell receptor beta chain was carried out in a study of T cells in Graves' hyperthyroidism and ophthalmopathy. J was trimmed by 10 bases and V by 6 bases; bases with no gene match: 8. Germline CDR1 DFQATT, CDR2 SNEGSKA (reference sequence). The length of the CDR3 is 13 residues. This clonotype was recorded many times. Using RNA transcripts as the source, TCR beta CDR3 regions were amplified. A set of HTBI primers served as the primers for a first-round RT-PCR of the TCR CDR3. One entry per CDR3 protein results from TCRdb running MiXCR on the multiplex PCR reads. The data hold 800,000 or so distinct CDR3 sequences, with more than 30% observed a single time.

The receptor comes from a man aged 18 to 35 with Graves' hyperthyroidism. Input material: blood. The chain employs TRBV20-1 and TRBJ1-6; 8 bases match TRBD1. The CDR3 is CSARDRGSSPLHF. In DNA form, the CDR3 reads TGCAGTGCACGTGACAGGGGTAGCTCACCCCTCCACTTT.